Each of the 19 T cell receptor beta chains below was sequenced from the same sample in a study of blood T cell repertoires in COVID-19. Clones were read by immunoSEQ multiplex PCR, and TCRdb kept only the in-frame ones, dropping some. The repertoire has about 160,000 clones, approximately 80% of them found once; the top ten carry roughly 9%. The sample consisted of peripheral blood. The receptors were sampled from a woman of 80 years or more with active or convalescent COVID-19.

The chain combines TRBV9 with TRBJ1-2, with 11 bases matching TRBD1. The CDR3 extends over 14 amino acids. The ends lost 3 bases at V and 7 bases at J; junction bases unmatched: 5. Germline assignment: CDR1 SGDLS and CDR2 YYNGEE. CDR3: CASSDGQGASGYTF. DNA of the CDR3: TGTGCCAGCAGCGACGGACAGGGGGCGTCTGGCTACACCTTC.

J is TRBJ2-7 and V is TRBV27; 9 nucleotides align to TRBD1. V was pared by 8 bases and J by 6 bases, with 11 bases of the junction left unmatched. Germline V lookup: CDR1 MNHEY, CDR2 SMNVEV (reference sequence). The CDR3 covers 14 residues. The CDR3 is CASRNRGQGGEQYF. Here the CDR3 DNA reads TGTGCCAGCCGCAACAGGGGGCAAGGTGGCGAGCAGTACTTC.

This clone was detected once. The rearrangement uses TRBV6-5 and TRBJ1-1; TRBD1 matches at 9 bases. Per the germline V gene, CDR1 is MNHEY and CDR2 is SVGAGI. The CDR3 sequence is 15 residues long. V gave up 6 bases and J gave up 6 bases; unmatched junction bases: 11. The CDR3 loop reads CASRVDRGLVAEAFF. CDR3 nucleotide sequence: TGTGCCAGCAGGGTGGACAGGGGTTTGGTCGCTGAAGCTTTCTTT.

The V call is TRBV5-1, the J call TRBJ1-2; D is perhaps TRBD1 (6 bases). Trimming shortened V by 0 bases and J by 4 bases, and 10 bases separated the two germline ends. From germline, CDR1 is SGHRS and CDR2 YFSETQ. This CDR3 has 14 residues. For the CDR3, the DNA is TGCGCCAGCAGCTTGGATGGACAGAGCTATGGCTACACCTTC. It specifies CASSLDGQSYGYTF.

CDR3 sequence reads: CATSRRDRGDFGYTF. CDR3 nucleotide sequence: TGTGCCACCAGCAGAAGAGACAGGGGAGATTTCGGCTACACCTTC. J is TRBJ1-2 and V is TRBV15, with 8 bases matching TRBD1. Losses at the gene ends were 2 bases for V and 8 bases for J; bases not matched to a gene: 10. Germline V lookup: CDR1 LNHNV, CDR2 YYDKDF (reference sequence). The CDR3 has 15 residues.

This clone was found once. The CDR3 protein is CASSPLLTGEDEQYF. Here the CDR3 DNA reads TGTGCCAGCAGTCCCCTTCTAACAGGGGAGGACGAGCAGTACTTC. The rearrangement uses TRBV27 and TRBJ2-7; perhaps TRBD1 as D (7 bases). Trimming stripped 5 bases from V and 5 bases from J, with 19 bases between. The germline gives CDR1 MNHEY, CDR2 SMNVEV (reference sequence). The CDR3 has 15 residues.

The chain has TRBV9 and TRBJ1-6, with 11 bases fitting TRBD1. Looked up from germline, CDR1 is SGDLS and CDR2 is YYNGEE. CDR3 size: 15 residues. V lost 2 bases and J lost 11; bases outside the gene matches: 6. The CDR3 protein is CASSVSGQGAAPLHF. The CDR3 coding sequence is TGTGCCAGCAGCGTCTCTGGACAGGGGGCTGCACCCCTCCACTTT.

This sequence joins TRBV24-1 and TRBJ2-7; TRBD2 matches 8 bases. The V gene's germline CDR1 is KGHDR and CDR2 SFDVKD. The J segment lost 4 bases and the V segment lost 4 bases, leaving 2 bases of the junction unmatched. The CDR3 runs to 13 residues. CDR3 sequence reads: CATSDQRGYEQYF. In DNA, the CDR3 is TGTGCCACCAGTGACCAGCGGGGGTACGAGCAGTACTTC.

The chain couples TRBV12-3 or TRBV12-4 to TRBJ1-1; no reliable D call. Trimming took 3 bases from V and 3 from J, leaving 5 bases between them. The CDR3 sequence is 12 residues long. The CDR3 bases are TGTGCCAGCAGTTTCCGGGACACTGAAGCTTTCTTT. It specifies CASSFRDTEAFF.

This chain links TRBV11-2 with TRBJ2-7, with TRBD1 as a possible D gene (5 bases). Trimming removed 0 bases at V and 2 bases at J, with 5 bases between. This CDR3 contains 13 residues. The V gene's germline CDR1 is SGHAT and CDR2 FQNNGV. The CDR3 loop reads CASSLEGPYEQYF. In DNA, the CDR3 is TGTGCCAGCAGCTTAGAGGGGCCCTACGAGCAGTACTTC.

The rearrangement joins TRBV3-1 (or the pseudogene TRBV3-2) to TRBJ2-1, with a possible D match to TRBD1 (6 bases). This CDR3 is 16 amino acids long. Per germline, CDR1 LGHDT and CDR2 YNNKEL (reference sequence). V dropped 4 bases and J dropped 5 bases, with 18 bases sitting between them. Here the CDR3 DNA reads TGTGCCAGCAGCCGCCAAGGGGGTCTCCGTAACAATGAGCAGTTCTTC. Protein sequence: CASSRQGGLRNNEQFF.

The chain joins TRBV12-5 to TRBJ1-1, with TRBD1 matching 8 bases. V shed 4 bases and J 6 bases; nucleotides not matched to a gene: 10. Germline values: CDR1 LGHNT, CDR2 FRNRAP. The CDR3 is 15 residues long. The CDR3 is CASGSGTGGHAEAFF. DNA for the CDR3: TGTGCTAGTGGTTCAGGGACAGGCGGACACGCTGAAGCTTTCTTT.

The rearrangement uses TRBV10-2 and TRBJ2-7, with 10 bases matching TRBD2. The germline V gene encodes CDR1 WSHSY and CDR2 SAAADI. CDR3 length equals 16 residues. Losses at the gene ends were 3 bases for V and 2 bases for J; bases not matched to a gene: 7. CDR3 amino acids: CASSDPGTSATYEQYF. The CDR3 DNA reads TGCGCCAGCAGTGACCCCGGGACTAGCGCTACCTACGAGCAGTACTTC.

The DNA of the CDR3 is TGTGCCAGCAGCTTAGGATCTAGCGGGGGCTACAATGAGCAGTTCTTC. It specifies CASSLGSSGGYNEQFF. The chain uses TRBV7-8 and TRBJ2-1; 10 positions agree with TRBD2. The germline gives CDR1 SGHVS, CDR2 FQNEAQ. V shed 1 base, J shed 3 bases, and the junction held 3 bases outside the gene matches. CDR3 length: 16 amino acids. Filled out from reference TRBV7-8 and TRBJ2-1, the complete variable domain reads GAGVSQSPRYKVAKRGQDVALRCDPISGHVSLFWYQQALGQGPEFLTYFQNEAQLDKSGLPSDRFFAERPEGSVSTLKIQRTQQEDSAVYLCASSLGSSGGYNEQFFGPGTRLTVL.

This clone was observed a single time. This chain joins TRBV5-5 and TRBJ2-7; TRBD1 agrees at 10 bases. Germline CDR1 is SGHKS and CDR2 is YYEKEE (reference sequence). This CDR3 is built from 14 residues. V shed 7 bases and J 9 bases; nucleotides not matched to a gene: 13. The CDR3 bases are TGTGCCAGCGGAGCCGGGACAGGGGACAACTGGCAGTACTTC. Amino acid sequence: CASGAGTGDNWQYF.

The chain employs TRBV19 and TRBJ2-5; 8 positions agree with TRBD1. This CDR3 comprises 15 residues. Germline trimming cut 7 bases from V and 1 base from J; bases unmatched to any gene: 8. Germline CDR1 is LNHDA and CDR2 is SQIVND (reference sequence). CDR3 loop: CASTLGQGRQETQYF. The CDR3 nucleotides are TGTGCCAGTACCCTAGGACAGGGTCGCCAAGAGACCCAGTACTTC.

The rearrangement joins TRBV12-2 to TRBJ1-5. TRBV12-2 is listed as a pseudogene. The CDR3 runs 15 residues. In DNA, the CDR3 is TGTGCAAGTCGCTTAGTACGCCAGCTTTTAGCGCCCCAGCATTTT. This translates into CASRLVRQLLAPQHF.

This chain connects TRBV18 to TRBJ2-5, with D possibly matching TRBD1 (6 bases). This CDR3 region has 13 residues. The germline V gene has CDR1 KGHSH and CDR2 LQKENI. Trimming stripped 3 bases from V and 1 base from J, with 6 bases between. CDR3 bases: TGTGCCAGCTCACCGGACAGCCAAGAGACCCAGTACTTC. Its translation: CASSPDSQETQYF.

This clone was observed once. This chain connects TRBV14 to TRBJ1-1; unclear D gene. V lost 0 bases and J 10 bases, leaving 15 bases between the germline ends. This CDR3 comprises 14 residues. Germline assignment: CDR1 SGHDN and CDR2 FVKESK. The CDR3 protein is CASSQEWSRVGAFF. The CDR3 DNA reads as TGTGCCAGCAGCCAAGAATGGAGTCGGGTGGGAGCTTTCTTT.